The 17 T cell receptor beta chains below were found in one sample sequenced in a study of shared clonotypes between healthy human individuals. Sequenced by immunoSEQ multiplex PCR; TCRdb stores in-frame clones only, minus some. The table lists some 980,000 clones, over 60% of them singletons. The sequencing sample was made of memory CD4+ T cells sorted from blood. Noted subset: CD45RA-negative fraction. These receptors were collected from a man between 18 and 29 years old in good health.

The chain combines TRBV9 with TRBJ2-4, with TRBD2 identical over 8 bases. The CDR3 runs to 14 residues. Germline values: CDR1 SGDLS, CDR2 YYNGEE. V was clipped by 4 bases and J by 6 bases; unmatched bases: 6. The CDR3 region has the DNA TGTGCCAGCAGCCCAGGGCTAGCGGGAAACATTCAGTACTTC. This translates into CASSPGLAGNIQYF.

J is TRBJ1-2 and V is TRBV6-5; a weak D match, TRBD1 (6 bases). The V gene lost 6 bases and the J gene lost 4 bases, with 9 bases spanning the gap. The CDR3 is 12 residues long. Germline CDR1 and CDR2: MNHEY and SVGAGI. The CDR3 coding sequence is TGTGCCAGCAGACAGGGCCCCTATGGCTACACCTTC. Amino acid sequence: CASRQGPYGYTF.

This chain connects TRBV19 to TRBJ2-3; D is unclear. This CDR3 has 15 residues. Germline V gene data show CDR1 as LNHDA and CDR2 as SQIVND (reference sequence). V shed 2 bases and J shed 4 bases, with 13 bases lying between them. CDR3 in DNA: TGTGCCAGTAGTATACGGACCACCTCCCCAGATACGCAGTATTTT. Encoded protein: CASSIRTTSPDTQYF.

DNA of the CDR3: TGTGCCAGCAAACGGGGGGGGACTGGAAACACCATATATTTT. Its protein product is CASKRGGTGNTIYF. The rearrangement uses TRBV25-1 and TRBJ1-3, with D maybe TRBD1 (5 bases). This CDR3 region has 14 residues. Germline lookup yields CDR1 MGHDK and CDR2 SYGVNS. Trimming cost V 7 bases and J 2 bases, with 12 bases left between them.

This sequence joins TRBV28 and TRBJ1-1; D is uncertain. V was cut by 2 bases and J by 8 bases, with 12 bases left in between. The CDR3 covers 13 residues. Germline lookup yields CDR1 MDHEN and CDR2 SYDVKM. The CDR3 DNA follows: TGTGCCAGCAGTTTACCCCCACCCACAGAAGCTTTCTTT. It specifies CASSLPPPTEAFF.

CDR3: CASSLNRGTETQYF. CDR3 nucleotides: TGCGCCAGCAGCCTAAACAGGGGAACAGAGACCCAGTACTTC. The V and J genes are TRBV4-3 and TRBJ2-5; 7 bases map to TRBD1. Trimming removed 4 bases from V and 4 bases from J; junction bases left unmatched: 6. CDR1 is LGHNA, CDR2 YSLEER, per germline. The CDR3 is 14 residues long.

The chain recombines TRBV15 with TRBJ2-3, with D uncertain. This CDR3 has 16 amino acids. The V end lost 1 base, the J end lost 2 bases, and 13 bases lay between the germline ends. Germline CDR1 is LNHNV and CDR2 is YYDKDF (reference sequence). The CDR3 protein is CATSRVLVRDTDTQYF. DNA of the CDR3: TGTGCCACCAGCAGAGTCCTTGTCAGAGACACAGATACGCAGTATTTT.

The gene calls are TRBV2 and TRBJ1-5, with D possibly matching TRBD1 (6 bases). The germline CDR1 and CDR2 sequences are SNHLY and FYNNEI. V lost 6 bases and J lost 6, with 15 bases in between. The CDR3 runs to 14 residues. The CDR3 DNA is TGTGCCAGCAGACAGGGCGACGGTAGTCAGCCCCAGCATTTT. Translation: CASRQGDGSQPQHF.

The chain employs TRBV5-4 and TRBJ2-3, with no clear D. The CDR3 sequence is 14 residues long. V shed 1 base and J shed 1 base, with 7 bases lying between them. The V gene's germline CDR1 is SGHNT and CDR2 YYREEE (reference sequence). The CDR3 nucleotides are TGTGCCAGCAGCTTGAACAGTCGCACAGATACGCAGTATTTT. This sequence encodes CASSLNSRTDTQYF. Together with reference TRBV5-4 and TRBJ2-3, the CDR3 gives the full variable domain: ETGVTQSPTHLIKTRGQQVTLRCSSQSGHNTVSWYQQALGQGPQFIFQYYREEENGRGNFPPRFSGLQFPNYSSELNVNALELDDSALYLCASSLNSRTDTQYFGPGTRLTVL.

This rearrangement joins TRBV5-6 to TRBJ2-7; D may be TRBD1 (7 bases). Per germline, CDR1 SGHDT and CDR2 YYEEEE. Trimming pared 1 base from V and 6 bases from J, leaving 14 bases between. The CDR3 has 14 residues. The CDR3 protein is CASSLQGGSGEQYF. In nucleotides, the CDR3 is TGTGCCAGCAGCTTGCAGGGGGGCAGTGGCGAGCAGTACTTC.

This chain joins TRBV6-1 and TRBJ1-2; D possibly corresponds to TRBD1 (5 bases). Between the trimmed V and J ends, which lost 7 bases and 4 bases, there was a span of 16 bases. This CDR3 is 14 amino acids long. Germline V CDR1 and CDR2: MNHNS, SASEGT. The DNA of the CDR3 is TGTGCCAGCACCACGGGAGGGGTGGGCTATGGCTACACCTTC. Translating gives CASTTGGVGYGYTF.

The CDR3 DNA sequence: TGTGCCAGCAGCGGGACTAGCTACCCCTACAATGAGCAGTTCTTC. Translated, it gives CASSGTSYPYNEQFF. This rearrangement joins TRBV7-9 to TRBJ2-1; 9 bases map to TRBD2. Losses at the gene ends were 5 bases for V and 2 bases for J; bases not matched to a gene: 4. Germline lookup yields CDR1 SEHNR and CDR2 FQNEAQ (reference sequence). This CDR3 is 15 amino acids long.

The chain carries TRBV29-1 and TRBJ2-3; possibly TRBD2 for D (7 bases). CDR3 length: 14 residues. The V end was cut by 3 bases, the J end by 1 base, with 11 bases between. Germline loops: CDR1 SQVTM, CDR2 ANQGSEA. Here the CDR3 DNA reads TGCAGCGTTGAGAGGGAGGGGGGCACAGATACGCAGTATTTT. Its protein product is CSVEREGGTDTQYF.

This chain connects TRBV6-1 to TRBJ2-2, with D hard to call. The V end was cut by 0 bases, the J end by 1 base, with 9 bases between. The CDR3 has 16 amino acids. In germline, CDR1 is MNHNS, CDR2 SASEGT. The CDR3 spells CASSEALLRNTGELFF. CDR3 nucleotides: TGTGCCAGCAGTGAAGCGCTTTTGAGGAACACCGGGGAGCTGTTTTTT.

DNA for the CDR3: TGTGCCAGCAGCCCTCAGACAGGGGGCATCGGCACTGAAGCTTTCTTT. As protein: CASSPQTGGIGTEAFF. This chain links TRBV5-6 with TRBJ1-1, with 10 bases identical to TRBD1. Germline CDR1 SGHDT, CDR2 YYEEEE. Unmatched junction bases numbered 10, after V lost 4 bases and J lost 4 bases. The CDR3 runs to 16 residues.

This clone was counted only a few times. The chain combines TRBV30 with TRBJ1-1, with D unresolved. The CDR3 is 14 residues long. Trimming cost V 0 bases and J 1 base, with 9 bases left between them. Germline V lookup: CDR1 GTSNPN, CDR2 SVGIG (reference sequence). CDR3 in amino acids: CAWSVGRSNTEAFF. As DNA, the CDR3 is TGTGCCTGGAGTGTAGGCCGTTCGAACACTGAAGCTTTCTTT.

The gene calls are TRBV7-9 and TRBJ2-6, with D perhaps matching TRBD1 (6 bases). This CDR3 comprises 17 residues. Germline values: CDR1 SEHNR, CDR2 FQNEAQ (reference sequence). Trimming cost V 5 bases and J 4 bases, with 18 bases left between them. CDR3 loop: CASSRTTAQGGANVLTF. The CDR3, as DNA: TGTGCCAGCAGCCGTACCACAGCCCAGGGGGGGGCCAACGTCCTGACTTTC.